This T cell receptor beta chain was profiled in a study of blood T cell repertoires in COVID-19. Study in general: The origin of the acute and convalescent COVID-19 samples was the United States, Italy and Spain. In each case, the material was cDNA or gDNA derived from T cells, B-cell-depleted T cells, or PBMCs.

This CDR3 is 15 amino acids long. Germline CDR1 and CDR2: KGHSH and LQKENI. The junction had 2 bases not matched to a gene; V was cut back by 3 bases and J by 3 bases. Participants, 18 to 89 years old, spanned some 23 US areas. As originally analysed: How many nucleated cells were present was estimated from reference gene primer amplification. This table comes from immunoSEQ multiplex PCR, and its TCRdb copy is limited to in-frame clones, with some not included. V and J calls and clone size follow that table, whereas D and trimming were derived from the DNA. The sample has approximately 250,000 clones, roughly 86% seen once; the top ten hold about 1%.

Sequencing was carried out using PBMCs or T cells enriched from blood (not recorded which). The rearrangement links TRBV18 to TRBJ2-2; the match to TRBD2 covers 9 bases. This receptor was obtained from a woman aged 25 to 45 who had recovered from COVID-19. This CDR3 reads CASSPSGGYTGELFF. CDR3 nucleotide sequence: TGTGCCAGCTCACCTAGCGGGGGATACACCGGGGAGCTGTTTTTT.